This T cell receptor (beta chain) emerged from a study of beta chain features in type 1 diabetes. The CDR3 contains 14 residues. Between the trimmed V and J ends, which lost 6 bases and 0 bases, there was a span of 9 bases. Per the germline V gene, CDR1 is MNHEY and CDR2 is SVGAGI. Study observations and caveats: VDJ junctions sequenced from type 1 diabetes patients showed fewer insertions and more deletions.

Regarding this clone: Its specificity is not known.

Expressed TCRB transcripts were sequenced, since all the RNA that had been isolated was reverse transcribed. Assay used: immunoSEQ multiplex PCR; TCRdb lists only in-frame clones, some missing. Of about 620,000 clones in the sample, around 15% were seen once. The specimen was naive CD4+ T cells from blood. The clonotype comes from a young man in good health. The J gene is TRBJ2-4, the V gene TRBV6-5; D is uncertain. CDR3 nucleotides: TGTGCCAGCAGCACAGATTTAGCCAAAAACATTCAGTACTTC. Amino acid sequence: CASSTDLAKNIQYF.